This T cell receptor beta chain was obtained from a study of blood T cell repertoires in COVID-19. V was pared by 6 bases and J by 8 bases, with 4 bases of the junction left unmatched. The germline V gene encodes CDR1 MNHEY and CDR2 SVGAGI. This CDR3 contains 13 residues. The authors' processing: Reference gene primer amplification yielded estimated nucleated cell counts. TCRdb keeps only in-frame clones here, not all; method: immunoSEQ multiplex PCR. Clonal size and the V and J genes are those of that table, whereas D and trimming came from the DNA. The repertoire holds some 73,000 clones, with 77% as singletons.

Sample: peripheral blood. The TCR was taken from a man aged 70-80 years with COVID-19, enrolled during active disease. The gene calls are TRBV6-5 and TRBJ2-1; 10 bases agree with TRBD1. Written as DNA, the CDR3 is TGTGCCAGCAGCCGGGACAGGGGCTATGAGCAGTTCTTC. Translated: CASSRDRGYEQFF.